This TCR beta chain was documented in a study of graft-versus-host responses after intestinal transplantation. Study-wide context: Multivisceral, liver-intestinal, or isolated intestinal transplants were performed in recipients. Anti-thymocyte globulin was used for induction in all recipients, who then took tacrolimus and steroids for about three years. Findings and limits, study-wide: Ileal or blood samples showed some GvH clones first, and such clones were also found in recipient marrow.

On this clone itself: Its antigen is currently unknown.

CDR1 and CDR2 from the germline V gene are SGHAT and FQNNGV. The V end was cut by 0 bases, the J end by 0 bases, with 14 bases between. The CDR3 has 17 residues. Clones were read by immunoSEQ multiplex PCR, and TCRdb kept only the in-frame ones, dropping some. The sample lists tens of thousands of clones; 85% to 90% were seen once. This specimen consisted of unstimulated CD4+ T cells sorted from spleen or lymph node cells, obtained before intestinal transplant. The TCR comes from a human donor who received an intestinal transplant. This chain uses TRBV11-2 with TRBJ1-2, with D tentatively TRBD1 (6 bases). The CDR3 nucleotides are TGTGCCAGCAGCTTAGAGGTGGGGGCGGGCGCTAACTATGGCTACACCTTC. Its protein is CASSLEVGAGANYGYTF.